This passage covers 29 T cell receptor beta chains from one sample sequenced in a study of OX40 agonist ivuxolimab in advanced cancers. Here immunoSEQ multiplex PCR was the method, and the copy in TCRdb shows in-frame clones only, minus some. The sample includes approximately 77,000 clones, 91% of them seen just once. The specimen was CD4+ or CD8+ T cells sorted from blood, collected in a trial of the OX40 agonist ivuxolimab. Receptors were obtained from an adult with an advanced solid tumor such as melanoma, head and neck, liver or kidney cancer.

The V and J genes are TRBV27 and TRBJ2-1; 8 bases are a match to TRBD1. The CDR3 loop spans 16 amino acids. The germline gives CDR1 MNHEY, CDR2 SMNVEV (reference sequence). J gave up 5 bases and V 7 bases, and 13 bases lay outside the gene matches. In nucleotides, the CDR3 is TGTGCCAGCAATCATTGGGCCAGGGGGCCAAACAATGAGCAGTTCTTC. This sequence encodes CASNHWARGPNNEQFF.

The V call is TRBV28, the J call TRBJ2-3; D ambiguous. The V and J ends lost 2 bases and 4 bases respectively, with 7 bases between them. CDR3 length equals 13 residues. In germline, CDR1 is MDHEN, CDR2 SYDVKM. This CDR3 is CASSLQESDTQYF. The CDR3, as DNA: TGTGCCAGCAGTTTACAAGAGTCAGATACGCAGTATTTT.

As concerns this clone: A far larger clone is off by one base, so a read error is likely. The CDR3 DNA follows: TGTGCCAGCAGCCTAGGAGGGGAGAACACTGAAGCTTTCTTT. Amino acids: CASSLGGENTEAFF. The V and J genes are TRBV6-6 and TRBJ1-1, with D possibly being TRBD1 (5 bases). Germline CDR1 reads MNHNY; CDR2 reads SVGAGI (reference sequence). Trimming shortened V by 6 bases and J by 1 base, and 12 bases separated the two germline ends. CDR3 length: 14 residues.

The sample holds one count of this clone. The CDR3, as DNA: TGTGCCAGCAGCTTAGACACTCCCCTGGAGCAGTACTTC. It encodes CASSLDTPLEQYF. The V and J genes are TRBV7-6 and TRBJ2-5; no clear D. The CDR3 covers 13 residues. Trimming cost V 1 base and J 11 bases, with 14 bases left between them. The germline CDR1 and CDR2 sequences are SGHVS and FNYEAQ.

This clone was found a few times. The rearrangement joins TRBV28 to TRBJ1-1; the D gene is possibly TRBD1 (6 bases). The ends were cut back, 5 bases at V and 3 bases at J, with 22 bases in the middle. This CDR3 has 17 amino acids. In germline, CDR1 is MDHEN, CDR2 SYDVKM. The CDR3 spells CASSPPVTGPGDTEAFF. In DNA form, the CDR3 reads TGTGCCAGCAGTCCGCCGGTGACAGGTCCAGGAGACACTGAAGCTTTCTTT.

The V call is TRBV5-5, the J call TRBJ2-7; weak D call: TRBD2 (6 bases). With 4 bases removed from V and 2 bases from J, the gap between germline ends came to 19 bases. CDR3 length: 16 residues. Germline V gene lookup returns CDR1 SGHKS and CDR2 YYEKEE (reference sequence). The DNA for the CDR3 is TGTGCCAGCAGCCCACTTGGGGGTAGCGGAACCTACGAGCAGTACTTC. This encodes CASSPLGGSGTYEQYF.

V and J are TRBV7-9 and TRBJ2-2; D unresolved. Germline V gene sequence: CDR1 SEHNR, CDR2 FQNEAQ (reference sequence). This CDR3 is built from 13 residues. V shed 7 bases and J shed 4 bases, with 10 bases lying between them. The CDR3: CASTNSFTGELFF. CDR3 sequence (DNA): TGTGCCAGCACGAACAGTTTCACCGGGGAGCTGTTTTTT.

The rearrangement uses TRBV6-6 and TRBJ2-5; possibly TRBD1 or TRBD2 for D (7 bases each). Germline V gene sequence: CDR1 MNHNY, CDR2 SVGAGI (reference sequence). V was trimmed by 4 bases and J by 5 bases, leaving 17 bases between them. The CDR3 runs 15 residues. CDR3: CASSWGGGGWETQYF. The CDR3, as DNA: TGTGCCAGCAGTTGGGGAGGGGGCGGATGGGAGACCCAGTACTTC.

The J gene is TRBJ2-1, the V gene TRBV19; D is possibly TRBD1 (5 bases). The CDR3 has 14 residues. Deletions cut 2 bases from V and 7 bases from J, with 12 bases between. CDR1 and CDR2 (germline): LNHDA, SQIVND (reference sequence). CDR3: CASSILPRTNEQFF. CDR3 DNA: TGTGCCAGTAGTATACTACCCCGGACAAATGAGCAGTTCTTC.

The chain uses TRBV6-6 and TRBJ2-5; D is unresolved. The germline gives CDR1 MNHNY, CDR2 SVGAGI (reference sequence). Deletions cut 2 bases from V and 2 bases from J, with 9 bases between. The CDR3 has 14 residues. The DNA for the CDR3 is TGTGCCAGCAGTTACAGGGAAGTTCAAGAGACCCAGTACTTC. Its protein product is CASSYREVQETQYF.

The genes are TRBV18 and TRBJ1-5; a weak D match, TRBD1 (6 bases). The ends were cut back, 3 bases at V and 1 base at J, with 16 bases in the middle. The CDR3 is 17 residues long. CDR1 is KGHSH and CDR2 is LQKENI in the germline V gene. Here the CDR3 DNA reads TGTGCCAGCTCACCTCGGAATCCGGGGGCGAGCAATCAGCCCCAGCATTTT. This codes for CASSPRNPGASNQPQHF.

V is TRBV5-1 and J is TRBJ2-2; D is unclear. The CDR3 length is 12 residues. Germline V lookup: CDR1 SGHRS, CDR2 YFSETQ. V was trimmed by 3 bases and J by 6 bases, leaving 6 bases between them. The CDR3 reads CASSWKSGELFF. DNA of the CDR3: TGCGCCAGCAGCTGGAAGTCCGGGGAGCTGTTTTTT.

This sequence joins TRBV5-3 and TRBJ2-7; the D gene is possibly TRBD1 (6 bases). TRBV5-3 is sorted into the ORF group, with uncertain function. The length of the CDR3 is 14 residues. Trimming cost V 8 bases and J 3 bases, with 18 bases left between them. The CDR3 sequence: CASSPPTGSYEQYF. The CDR3 region has the DNA TGTGCCAGCAGCCCCCCGACAGGAAGCTACGAGCAGTACTTC.

The gene calls are TRBV6-1 and TRBJ2-7; 8 bases agree with TRBD1. Germline CDR1 reads MNHNS; CDR2 reads SASEGT. The ends lost 5 bases at V and 3 bases at J; junction bases unmatched: 3. CDR3 size: 13 residues. The chain's CDR3 is CASSLGQDYEQYF. CDR3 DNA sequence: TGTGCCAGCAGTTTGGGACAGGACTACGAGCAGTACTTC.

The chain carries TRBV18 and TRBJ2-2; 8 bases fit TRBD1. CDR3 length: 13 residues. V was pared by 6 bases and J by 10 bases, with 7 bases of the junction left unmatched. Germline values: CDR1 KGHSH, CDR2 LQKENI. CDR3 coding DNA: TGTGCCAGCTCTGAGACAGGGGCTGAGGAGCTGTTTTTT. Protein product: CASSETGAEELFF.

The rearrangement links TRBV19 to TRBJ2-1; D gene ambiguous. This CDR3 has 14 amino acids. The V gene lost 3 bases and the J gene lost 2 bases, with 8 bases spanning the gap. The germline V gene encodes CDR1 LNHDA and CDR2 SQIVND (reference sequence). The CDR3 DNA follows: TGTGCCAGTAGTATGTCAGGTCCCTACAATGAGCAGTTCTTC. Amino acid sequence: CASSMSGPYNEQFF. The complete variable domain, with remaining parts taken from reference TRBV19 and TRBJ2-1, reads DGGITQSPKYLFRKEGQNVTLSCEQNLNHDAMYWYRQDPGQGLRLIYYSQIVNDFQKGDIAEGYSVSREKKESFPLTVTSAQKNPTAFYLCASSMSGPYNEQFFGPGTRLTVL.

The rearrangement links TRBV9 to TRBJ2-7, with D perhaps matching TRBD1 (6 bases). V lost 3 bases, J lost 7 bases, and 17 bases lay in between. Germline CDR1 SGDLS, CDR2 YYNGEE. This CDR3 region has 14 residues. In DNA, the CDR3 is TGTGCCAGCAGCGACCGGGACAACCTTGGAGAGCAGTACTTC. Translation gives CASSDRDNLGEQYF.

This clone came up a few times. The chain is built from TRBV4-3 and TRBJ2-1; 7 nucleotides match TRBD1. The CDR3 runs to 18 residues. From germline, CDR1 is LGHNA and CDR2 YSLEER. J was trimmed by 4 bases and V by 0 bases; bases with no gene match: 12. The CDR3 nucleotides are TGCGCCAGCAGCCAAGATAGGCTTGCACAGGGGATTTACAATGAGCAGTTCTTC. Residues: CASSQDRLAQGIYNEQFF.

The chain combines TRBV27 with TRBJ2-1; tentatively, D is TRBD2 (5 bases). The length of the CDR3 is 15 residues. Germline-derived CDR1 and CDR2 are MNHEY and SMNVEV (reference sequence). DNA of the CDR3: TGTGCGCGGGCCAGCTTGCCTACCTCCTACAATGAGCAGTTCTTC. It is translated as CARASLPTSYNEQFF.

This clone showed up just once. The chain combines TRBV7-9 with TRBJ1-2; 7 bases align to TRBD1. Germline V gene data show CDR1 as SEHNR and CDR2 as FQNEAQ (reference sequence). The CDR3 totals 13 residues. V shed 1 base and J 8 bases; nucleotides not matched to a gene: 4. CDR3 residues: CASSLGDRVGYTF. The CDR3 DNA reads as TGTGCCAGCAGCTTAGGAGACAGGGTAGGCTACACCTTC.

The gene calls are TRBV19 and TRBJ2-2; a weak D match, TRBD1 (6 bases). Germline CDR1 and CDR2: LNHDA and SQIVND (reference sequence). Trimming shortened V by 2 bases and J by 7 bases, and 8 bases separated the two germline ends. There are 13 residues in the CDR3. The chain's CDR3 is CASSIPGVGELFF. The CDR3 DNA sequence: TGTGCCAGTAGTATACCAGGGGTCGGGGAGCTGTTTTTT. Full variable domain (missing parts from reference TRBV19 and TRBJ2-2): DGGITQSPKYLFRKEGQNVTLSCEQNLNHDAMYWYRQDPGQGLRLIYYSQIVNDFQKGDIAEGYSVSREKKESFPLTVTSAQKNPTAFYLCASSIPGVGELFFGEGSRLTVL.

The gene calls are TRBV10-3 and TRBJ2-5, with TRBD2 matching 8 bases. The length of the CDR3 is 16 residues. Germline assignment: CDR1 ENHRY and CDR2 SYGVKD. J gave up 2 bases and V 3 bases, and 8 bases lay outside the gene matches. The CDR3 loop reads CAISEYGRVGQETQYF. The CDR3 DNA reads TGTGCCATCAGTGAATACGGGAGGGTAGGGCAAGAGACCCAGTACTTC.

The gene calls are TRBV7-2 and TRBJ1-4, with 11 positions matching TRBD1. J was trimmed by 0 bases and V by 3 bases; bases with no gene match: 6. Germline lookup yields CDR1 SGHTA and CDR2 FQGNSA. The length of the CDR3 is 18 residues. The CDR3 protein is CASSFTGTGGATNEKLFF. The CDR3 bases are TGTGCCAGCAGCTTTACCGGGACAGGGGGAGCAACTAATGAAAAACTGTTTTTT. Supplemented by reference TRBV7-2 and TRBJ1-4, the full variable domain reads GAGVSQSPSNKVTEKGKDVELRCDPISGHTALYWYRQSLGQGLEFLIYFQGNSAPDKSGLPSDRFSAERTGGSVSTLTIQRTQQEDSAVYLCASSFTGTGGATNEKLFFGSGTQLSVL.

V is TRBV30 and J is TRBJ1-1; TRBD1 matches 7 bases. The CDR3 consists of 12 residues. Trimming cost V 4 bases and J 3 bases; bases outside gene matches: 2. Germline V gene lookup returns CDR1 GTSNPN and CDR2 SVGIG (reference sequence). CDR3: CAWMTGYTEAFF. For the CDR3, the DNA is TGTGCCTGGATGACAGGGTACACTGAAGCTTTCTTT.

The chain joins TRBV28 to TRBJ1-1; D might be TRBD1 (5 bases). The CDR3 loop spans 13 amino acids. Germline assignment: CDR1 MDHEN and CDR2 SYDVKM. The V gene lost 8 bases and the J gene lost 2 bases, with 12 bases spanning the gap. CDR3 protein: CASLFRDNTEAFF. The CDR3 DNA is TGTGCCAGCCTATTCCGGGACAACACTGAAGCTTTCTTT.

The chain employs TRBV7-8 and TRBJ2-1; possibly TRBD2 for D (6 bases). Germline V gives CDR1 SGHVS, CDR2 FQNEAQ. V gave up 5 bases and J gave up 13 bases, with 18 bases separating them. The CDR3 is made up of 13 amino acids. The CDR3 protein is CASSAVRDLDQFF. The CDR3, as DNA: TGTGCCAGCAGCGCCGTCCGGGACTTGGACCAGTTCTTC.

The V and J genes are TRBV27 and TRBJ2-1, with a tentative D call TRBD2 (6 bases). Germline CDR1 is MNHEY and CDR2 is SMNVEV (reference sequence). CDR3 length: 13 residues. The V end lost 5 bases, the J end lost 3 bases, and 8 bases lay between the germline ends. CDR3 DNA: TGTGCCAGCAGTCCCGGGGGCTACAATGAGCAGTTCTTC. Translating gives CASSPGGYNEQFF.

The chain is built from TRBV19 and TRBJ2-7, with D perhaps matching TRBD1 (6 bases). CDR1 is LNHDA and CDR2 is SQIVND in the germline V gene (reference sequence). The CDR3 sequence is 14 residues long. Trimming cost V 5 bases and J 3 bases, with 14 bases left between them. CDR3 sequence reads: CASSFGQRGYEQYF. CDR3 sequence (DNA): TGTGCCAGTAGTTTCGGACAGAGGGGCTACGAGCAGTACTTC.

V usage is TRBV21-1 and J usage is TRBJ2-7. TRBV21-1 is tagged as a pseudogene. The CDR3 runs to 17 residues. Here the CDR3 reads CASSPVALPGTHYEQYF. CDR3 in DNA: TGTGCCAGCAGCCCAGTAGCCCTTCCGGGGACCCACTACGAGCAGTACTTC.